The rows below give T cell receptor beta chains drawn from one sample of a study of cytomegalovirus exposure and HLA in healthy donors. Sequencing used immunoSEQ multiplex PCR; TCRdb keeps in-frame clones, though not all of them. The sample records around 190,000 clones, over 65% being singletons. The sample comprised PBMCs. The receptor source for this set is a man aged 40-55 years in good health and CMV-seropositive. The CDR3 runs from the conserved cysteine through the conserved F or W. Each record gives: CDR3 length, V gene, J gene, CDR3 protein.

>15|TRBV6-5|TRBJ2-3
CASSYLSGSADTQYF
>15|TRBV6-1|TRBJ1-3
CASRRQGTSGNTIYF
>14|TRBV9|TRBJ2-1
CASSLWGLAYEQFF
>17|TRBV25-1|TRBJ2-3
CASSEPTGGARTDTQYF
>14|TRBV7-9|TRBJ2-7
CASRRLAEGLEQYF
>17|TRBV27|TRBJ2-5
CASRSLLAGGPRETQYF
>16|TRBV18|TRBJ2-5
CASSPRPGGTQETQYF
>15|TRBV27|TRBJ2-7
CASKPGRLASKQWYF
>14|TRBV4-3|TRBJ2-7
CASSQGSGGYEQYF
>15|TRBV6-5|TRBJ1-4
CASSYTRATNEKLFF
>15|TRBV5-1|TRBJ1-5
CASSLLAGQDQPQHF
>13|TRBV29-1|TRBJ2-1
CSVDKVQAGEQFF
>15|TRBV7-9|TRBJ2-7
CASSSSTYGGYEQYF
>16|TRBV19|TRBJ1-5
CASSSPGDFSNQPQHF
>14|TRBV4-1|TRBJ1-4
CASSQGGDAAKLFF
>17|TRBV5-4|TRBJ2-5
CASSLARSGLPQETQYF
>15|TRBV5-1|TRBJ1-4
CASSLVAPTNEKLFF
>13|TRBV5-4|TRBJ1-2
CASSLAGDRGYTF
>20|TRBV19|TRBJ2-1
CASSFSGLAGATLSYNEQFF
>15|TRBV5-4|TRBJ1-3
CASSSQGNSGNTIYF
>15|TRBV11-2|TRBJ2-7
CASSLGTSYKGEQYF
>14|TRBV10-3|TRBJ1-5
CAISEGQGNQPQHF
>15|TRBV5-1|TRBJ2-3
CASSLVAGAVDTQYF
>14|TRBV7-9|TRBJ1-1
CASSFTGGNTEAFF
>17|TRBV11-2|TRBJ2-5
CASSLVWGLAGGETQYF
>17|TRBV10-3|TRBJ2-7
CAISQTQKTGLSYEQYF
>13|TRBV4-2|TRBJ1-2
CASSFSSGEGYTF
>15|TRBV5-6|TRBJ1-5
CASSRRVGGSEPQHF
>17|TRBV5-3|TRBJ2-3
CARSLPSGQGVIDTQYF
>14|TRBV11-2|TRBJ2-4
CASSPGQGMNIQYF
>16|TRBV5-6|TRBJ2-5
CASSLPGLADQETQYF
>16|TRBV9|TRBJ1-1
CASSAGVAGRDTEAFF
>16|TRBV7-9|TRBJ1-3
CASSFKGTFSGNTIYF
>13|TRBV5-4|TRBJ1-1
CASSGWGDTEAFF
>15|TRBV6-1|TRBJ2-3
CASTITGLAGDTQYF
>20|TRBV28|TRBJ2-7
CASSWGRGQGLVGSAYEQYF
>13|TRBV11-2|TRBJ1-4
CASSPSTNEKLFF
>16|TRBV7-6|TRBJ2-2
CASSKTSGVNTGELFF
>13|TRBV15|TRBJ2-3
CATSRTQKDTQYF
>16|TRBV2|TRBJ1-5
CASSETGLVGNQPQHF
>20|TRBV4-1|TRBJ2-6
CASSPRGEGQGTPGANVLTF
>17|TRBV5-4|TRBJ2-5
CASSLDLEGQSQETQYF
>14|TRBV2|TRBJ1-5
CASSEWASNQPQHF
>14|TRBV11-2|TRBJ2-5
CASSLAGIVETQYF
>15|TRBV10-3|TRBJ2-3
CAITTGLGGTDTQYF
>15|TRBV5-4|TRBJ2-5
CASSPGTGGQETQYF